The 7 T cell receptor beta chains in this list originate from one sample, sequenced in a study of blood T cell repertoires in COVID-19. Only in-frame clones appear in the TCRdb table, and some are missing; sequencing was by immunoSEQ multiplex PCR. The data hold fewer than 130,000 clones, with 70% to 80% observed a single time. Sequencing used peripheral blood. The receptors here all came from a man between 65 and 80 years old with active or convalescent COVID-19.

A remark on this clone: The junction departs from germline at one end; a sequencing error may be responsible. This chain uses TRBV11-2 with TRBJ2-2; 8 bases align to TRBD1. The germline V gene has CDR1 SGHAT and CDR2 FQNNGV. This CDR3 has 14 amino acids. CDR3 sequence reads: CVSSFTGGTGELFF. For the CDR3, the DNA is TGTGTCAGCAGCTTCACAGGGGGCACCGGGGAGCTGTTTTTT.

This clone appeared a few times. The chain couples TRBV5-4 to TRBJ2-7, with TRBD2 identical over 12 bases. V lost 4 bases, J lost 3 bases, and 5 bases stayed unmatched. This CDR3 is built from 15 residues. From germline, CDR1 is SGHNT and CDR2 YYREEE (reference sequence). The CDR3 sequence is CASSGGLAGNYEQYF. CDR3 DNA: TGTGCCAGCAGCGGGGGACTAGCGGGCAACTACGAGCAGTACTTC.

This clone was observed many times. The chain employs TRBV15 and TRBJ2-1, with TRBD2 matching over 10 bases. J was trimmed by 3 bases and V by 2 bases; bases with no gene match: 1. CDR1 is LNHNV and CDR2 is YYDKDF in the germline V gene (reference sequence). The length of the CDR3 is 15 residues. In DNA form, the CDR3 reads TGTGCCACCAGCAGACTAGCGGGGGACTACAATGAGCAGTTCTTC. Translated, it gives CATSRLAGDYNEQFF. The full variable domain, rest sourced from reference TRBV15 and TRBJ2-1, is DAMVIQNPRYQVTQFGKPVTLSCSQTLNHNVMYWYQQKSSQAPKLLFHYYDKDFNNEADTPDNFQSRRPNTSFCFLDIRSPGLGDTAMYLCATSRLAGDYNEQFFGPGTRLTVL.

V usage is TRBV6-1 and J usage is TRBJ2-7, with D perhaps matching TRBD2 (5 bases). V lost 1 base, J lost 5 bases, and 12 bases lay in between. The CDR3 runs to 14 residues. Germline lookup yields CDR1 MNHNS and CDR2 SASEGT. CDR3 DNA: TGTGCCAGCAGTGAAGGGCGGACTTCCCACGAGCAGTACTTC. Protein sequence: CASSEGRTSHEQYF.

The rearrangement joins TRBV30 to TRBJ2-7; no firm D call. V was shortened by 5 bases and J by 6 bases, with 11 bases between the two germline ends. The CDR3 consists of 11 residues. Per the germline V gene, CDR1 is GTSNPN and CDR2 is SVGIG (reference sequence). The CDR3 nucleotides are TGTGCCTGGCTTAAAAGTAGCGAGCAGTACTTC. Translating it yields CAWLKSSEQYF. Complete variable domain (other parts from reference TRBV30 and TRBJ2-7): SQTIHQWPATLVQPVGSPLSLECTVEGTSNPNLYWYRQAAGRGLQLLFYSVGIGQISSEVPQNLSASRPQDRQFILSSKKLLLSDSGFYLCAWLKSSEQYFGPGTRLTVT.

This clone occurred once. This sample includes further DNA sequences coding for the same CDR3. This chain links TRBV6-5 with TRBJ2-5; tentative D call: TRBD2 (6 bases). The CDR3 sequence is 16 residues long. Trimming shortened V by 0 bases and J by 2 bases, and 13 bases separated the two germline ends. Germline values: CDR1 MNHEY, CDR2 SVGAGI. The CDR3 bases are TGTGCCAGCAGTTACTCACTAGCAGGAGTTCAAGAGACCCAGTACTTC. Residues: CASSYSLAGVQETQYF.

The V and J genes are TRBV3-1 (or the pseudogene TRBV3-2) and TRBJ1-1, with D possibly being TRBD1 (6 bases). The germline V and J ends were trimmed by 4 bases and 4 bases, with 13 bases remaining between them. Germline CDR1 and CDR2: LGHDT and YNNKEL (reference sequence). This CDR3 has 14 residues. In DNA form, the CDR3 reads TGTGCCAGCAGCCCGAGGGGGGGCGTCACTGAAGCTTTCTTT. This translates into CASSPRGGVTEAFF.